This T cell receptor (beta chain) stems from a study of CXCR3-negative and CXCR3-positive naive CD8 T cells. Naive CD8+ T cells had a CD45RO-CCR7+CD27+CD95- phenotype. With regard to this clonotype: Antigen specificity is unknown.

This CDR3 spans 14 amino acids. Preparation of TRB cDNA libraries relied on 5' RACE carrying UMI labels. Following a re-call of the 5' RACE reads, TCRdb has one entry per CDR3 protein and lacks DNA. The repertoire table contains about 150,000 distinct CDR3 sequences. The study, taken as a whole, reports: Naive CXCR3-positive and CXCR3-negative cells shared TRBV-TRBJ usage; memory cells diverged. In CXCR3-positive naive cells, the TRB CDR3s were more hydrophobic than in CXCR3-negative naive cells.

The clonotype comes from a human donor in good health. Some clones in this sample may be carry-over from other donors' samples. Sequencing was carried out using naive CXCR3+ CD8+ T cells from blood. The subset denotes: CD45RO-CCR7+CD27+CD95- naive CD8+ T cells expressing CXCR3 (TNR3+). This chain links TRBV12-3 or TRBV12-4 with TRBJ2-1. The CDR3: CASSSAISYNEQFF.